One sample yielded the 20 T cell receptor beta chains listed below, sequenced in a study of blood T cell repertoires in COVID-19. Sequencing was performed with immunoSEQ multiplex PCR; in TCRdb, only in-frame clones are kept and a portion is missing. The repertoire includes fewer than 250,000 clones, roughly 80% of them detected once, and about 20% sits in the top ten. Sequenced material: peripheral blood. Receptors were obtained from a human donor in a cohort sampled during active COVID-19.

This chain links TRBV7-8 with TRBJ2-7; 11 nucleotides align to TRBD2. The CDR3 is 14 residues long. CDR1 SGHVS and CDR2 FQNEAQ come from the germline V gene. Trimming removed 1 base from V and 6 bases from J; junction bases left unmatched: 2. CDR3 nucleotide sequence: TGTGCCAGCAGCTTAGGGGGGACTAGCGGCGAGCAGTACGTC. Translating it yields CASSLGGTSGEQYV.

The V gene is TRBV3-1 (or the pseudogene TRBV3-2), the J gene TRBJ1-5; 10 bases fit TRBD1. J was trimmed by 7 bases and V by 4 bases; bases with no gene match: 4. The CDR3 spans 14 residues. Germline CDR1 reads LGHDT; CDR2 reads YNNKEL (reference sequence). This CDR3 is CASSRGTGDQPQHF. CDR3 DNA: TGTGCCAGCAGCCGCGGGACAGGGGACCAGCCCCAGCATTTT.

This rearrangement joins TRBV6-1 to TRBJ1-5; D perhaps matches TRBD1 (6 bases). Trimming left V 1 base short and J 4 bases short, with 11 bases between. Germline loops: CDR1 MNHNS, CDR2 SASEGT. The CDR3 spans 15 residues. CDR3 sequence reads: CASSEVGQLNQPQHF. Written as DNA, the CDR3 is TGTGCCAGCAGTGAAGTAGGACAGCTAAATCAGCCCCAGCATTTT.

V and J are TRBV19 and TRBJ2-1; 11 bases fit TRBD2. This CDR3 has 15 amino acids. CDR1 is LNHDA, CDR2 SQIVND, per germline (reference sequence). V lost 7 bases, J lost 6 bases, and 8 bases stayed unmatched. CDR3: CASNWLAGGSNEQFF. The CDR3 DNA is TGTGCCAGTAATTGGCTAGCGGGAGGCAGCAATGAGCAGTTCTTC.

The chain couples TRBV28 to TRBJ1-1; TRBD1 matches at 10 bases. Germline V CDR1 and CDR2: MDHEN, SYDVKM. The CDR3 has 16 amino acids. Trimming cost V 4 bases and J 4 bases; bases outside gene matches: 9. The DNA of the CDR3 is TGTGCCAGCAGTTCGCCTCGACAGGGGGCGAGCACTGAAGCTTTCTTT. This gives the protein CASSSPRQGASTEAFF.

The chain couples TRBV7-8 to TRBJ2-7; no reliable D call. This CDR3 has 13 amino acids. From germline, CDR1 is SGHVS and CDR2 FQNEAQ. V lost 0 bases to trimming and J lost 1 base, with 4 bases between them. CDR3 amino acids: CASSLARSYEQYF. CDR3 DNA sequence: TGTGCCAGCAGCTTAGCCAGGTCCTACGAGCAGTACTTC.

The sample holds a few counts of this clone. The rearrangement links TRBV18 to TRBJ1-1; D is undetermined. Germline lookup yields CDR1 KGHSH and CDR2 LQKENI. Trimming left V 4 bases short and J 0 bases short, with 15 bases between. CDR3 length: 16 amino acids. CDR3 region: CASSQGGASVNTEAFF. CDR3 in DNA: TGTGCCAGCTCACAGGGAGGCGCCTCTGTGAACACTGAAGCTTTCTTT.

The chain carries TRBV3-1 (or the pseudogene TRBV3-2) and TRBJ2-1; 7 bases match TRBD2. Germline values: CDR1 LGHDT, CDR2 YNNKEL (reference sequence). V was clipped by 1 base and J by 15 bases; unmatched bases: 6. The CDR3 is 12 residues long. The CDR3 bases are TGTGCCAGCAGCCAAGTGAGGACTAGGCTGTTCTTC. This encodes CASSQVRTRLFF.

This clone has a handful of counts. The chain links TRBV11-3 to TRBJ2-1, with 9 nucleotides matching TRBD2. The length of the CDR3 is 16 residues. The junction had 14 bases not matched to a gene; V was cut back by 5 bases and J by 9 bases. Germline values: CDR1 SGHNT, CDR2 YENEEA. Here the CDR3 DNA reads TGTGCCAGCAGCAAAGGAGGGACTAGCATTTTCCGTGAGCAGTTCTTC. It encodes CASSKGGTSIFREQFF.

The rearrangement joins TRBV28 to TRBJ1-1; no firm D call. The CDR3 is made up of 12 amino acids. CDR1 and CDR2 (germline): MDHEN, SYDVKM. Trimming stripped 5 bases from V and 6 bases from J, with 10 bases between. CDR3 residues: CASSEWEAEAFF. CDR3 nucleotide sequence: TGTGCCAGCAGTGAATGGGAGGCTGAAGCTTTCTTT. Full variable domain (missing parts from reference TRBV28 and TRBJ1-1): DVKVTQSSRYLVKRTGEKVFLECVQDMDHENMFWYRQDPGLGLRLIYFSYDVKMKEKGDIPEGYSVSREKKERFSLILESASTNQTSMYLCASSEWEAEAFFGQGTRLTVV.

The V gene is TRBV3-1 (or the pseudogene TRBV3-2), the J gene TRBJ1-6, with TRBD1 matching 7 bases. The germline gives CDR1 LGHDT, CDR2 YNNKEL (reference sequence). The junction had 5 bases not matched to a gene; V was cut back by 5 bases and J by 7 bases. The CDR3 runs to 14 residues. CDR3 sequence: CASSGRDSNSPLHF. The CDR3 DNA reads TGTGCCAGCAGCGGTCGGGACAGCAATTCACCCCTCCACTTT.

The gene calls are TRBV3-1 (or the pseudogene TRBV3-2) and TRBJ2-7; D call uncertain. Between the trimmed V and J ends, which lost 3 bases and 5 bases, there was a span of 14 bases. The CDR3 consists of 14 residues. The germline CDR1 and CDR2 sequences are LGHDT and YNNKEL (reference sequence). DNA for the CDR3: TGTGCCAGCAGCCACAGTAGCAGAAGTGACGAGCAGTACTTC. It codes for CASSHSSRSDEQYF.

The rearrangement links TRBV18 to TRBJ2-1; TRBD1 aligns across 7 bases. CDR3 length: 13 amino acids. Germline assignment: CDR1 KGHSH and CDR2 LQKENI. J was trimmed by 7 bases and V by 3 bases; bases with no gene match: 3. The CDR3 DNA reads TGTGCCAGCTCACCGGACAGGAGGAATGAGCAGTTCTTC. This gives the protein CASSPDRRNEQFF.

This sequence joins TRBV6-5 and TRBJ2-5; possibly TRBD2 for D (6 bases). V lost 6 bases to trimming and J lost 5 bases, with 19 bases between them. Germline V CDR1 and CDR2: MNHEY, SVGAGI. The CDR3 consists of 15 residues. CDR3 loop: CASSPSTGVGETQYF. Here the CDR3 DNA reads TGTGCCAGCAGCCCATCCACGGGGGTTGGGGAGACCCAGTACTTC.

The chain couples TRBV5-1 to TRBJ2-2; TRBD2 aligns across 10 bases. CDR3 length: 15 residues. From germline, CDR1 is SGHRS and CDR2 YFSETQ. V trimming: 3 bases; J trimming: 4 bases; junction bases outside the gene matches: 3. The CDR3 DNA reads TGCGCCAGCAGCTCTAGCGGGAGTGGCACCGGGGAGCTGTTTTTT. Protein sequence: CASSSSGSGTGELFF.

This chain uses TRBV27 with TRBJ1-2; TRBD1 is a possible D gene (6 bases). CDR1 and CDR2 (germline): MNHEY, SMNVEV (reference sequence). This CDR3 comprises 14 residues. The V and J ends lost 6 bases and 3 bases respectively, with 14 bases between them. CDR3: CASRPGDRYYGYTF. The CDR3 DNA reads TGTGCCAGCAGGCCAGGGGATAGATACTATGGCTACACCTTC.

V usage is TRBV29-1 and J usage is TRBJ2-3; perhaps TRBD1 as D (5 bases). The germline V gene has CDR1 SQVTM and CDR2 ANQGSEA. The CDR3 loop spans 15 amino acids. Trimming left V 4 bases short and J 0 bases short, with 14 bases between. The CDR3 sequence: CSVGGLAASTDTQYF. The CDR3 coding sequence is TGCAGCGTTGGGGGCTTGGCGGCAAGCACAGATACGCAGTATTTT.

Written as DNA, the CDR3 is TGTGCCAGTAGACGCGGGACAACTAATGAAAAACTGTTTTTT. Amino acids: CASRRGTTNEKLFF. The chain joins TRBV2 to TRBJ1-4; D not resolved. The CDR3 is made up of 14 amino acids. V was pared by 9 bases and J by 0 bases, with 11 bases between. The germline CDR1 and CDR2 sequences are SNHLY and FYNNEI.

The chain recombines TRBV18 with TRBJ1-5, with D possibly matching TRBD1 (5 bases). There are 17 residues in the CDR3. Germline V CDR1 and CDR2: KGHSH, LQKENI. Trimming cost V 5 bases and J 6 bases, with 23 bases left between them. The CDR3 sequence is CASSYFSLQAFSQPQHF. The CDR3 nucleotides are TGTGCCAGCTCATACTTCAGCCTACAGGCGTTTAGTCAGCCCCAGCATTTT.

V usage is TRBV5-1 and J usage is TRBJ2-1; perhaps TRBD1 as D (6 bases). The CDR3 extends over 13 amino acids. Trimming stripped 4 bases from V and 6 bases from J, with 11 bases between. Germline CDR1 SGHRS, CDR2 YFSETQ. The CDR3: CASSIGRGNEQFF. CDR3 in DNA: TGCGCCAGCAGCATCGGCAGGGGCAATGAGCAGTTCTTC.